Presented here are 29 T cell receptor beta chains from one specimen sequenced in a study of blood T cell repertoires in COVID-19. The assay was immunoSEQ multiplex PCR, and TCRdb's table has in-frame clones only and misses some. The sample includes about 44,000 clones, under 90% seen only once; the top ten take 40% to 45%. Sequenced sample: peripheral blood. The source is a human donor in a cohort sampled during active COVID-19.

The V gene is TRBV7-2, the J gene TRBJ1-2, with D possibly TRBD1 on 5 matching bases. Trimming took 7 bases from V and 8 from J, leaving 20 bases between them. Germline V gene sequence: CDR1 SGHTA, CDR2 FQGNSA. CDR3 length: 14 amino acids. The CDR3 here is CASTMMGQPWGYTF. The CDR3, as DNA: TGTGCCAGCACCATGATGGGGCAGCCTTGGGGCTACACCTTC.

The J gene is TRBJ2-7, the V gene TRBV6-1, with TRBD2 matching over 8 bases. V lost 2 bases, J lost 0 bases, and 0 bases stayed unmatched. This CDR3 spans 14 amino acids. Germline V gene data show CDR1 as MNHNS and CDR2 as SASEGT. CDR3 region: CASSESGSSYEQYV. CDR3 sequence (DNA): TGTGCCAGCAGTGAAAGCGGGAGCTCCTACGAGCAGTACGTC.

The CDR3 is CASSQGQGNEKLFF. The CDR3 DNA reads TGCGCCAGCAGCCAAGGACAGGGTAATGAAAAACTGTTTTTT. This chain joins TRBV4-3 and TRBJ1-4, with 7 bases matching TRBD1. V was clipped by 1 base and J by 4 bases; unmatched bases: 0. Germline V CDR1 and CDR2: LGHNA, YSLEER. This CDR3 is built from 14 residues.

In DNA form, the CDR3 reads TGTGCCAGCAGTCCCTCGAGTTCTAATCAGCCCCAGCATTTT. Its protein is CASSPSSSNQPQHF. This rearrangement joins TRBV5-5 to TRBJ1-5; D gene ambiguous. In germline, CDR1 is SGHKS, CDR2 YYEKEE (reference sequence). CDR3 length: 14 amino acids. V dropped 5 bases and J dropped 4 bases, with 13 bases sitting between them.

The CDR3 bases are TGTGCCAGCAGCCAAGATCTTGCCAGAACGAACACCGGGGAGCTGTTTTTT. Encoded protein: CASSQDLARTNTGELFF. This rearrangement joins TRBV4-2 to TRBJ2-2; D remains unclear. The V end lost 0 bases, the J end lost 0 bases, and 11 bases lay between the germline ends. The germline V gene encodes CDR1 LGHNA and CDR2 YNFKEQ. CDR3 length: 17 amino acids.

This clone was observed once. The chain carries TRBV11-2 and TRBJ1-1, with 7 positions matching TRBD1. Germline CDR1 reads SGHAT; CDR2 reads FQNNGV. V lost 0 bases and J lost 0; bases outside the gene matches: 7. This CDR3 comprises 17 residues. CDR3 residues: CASSLDPLQGMNTEAFF. The DNA for the CDR3 is TGTGCCAGCAGCTTAGATCCGTTACAGGGGATGAACACTGAAGCTTTCTTT.

The chain is built from TRBV18 and TRBJ2-3; 7 bases are a match to TRBD2. There are 15 residues in the CDR3. V gave up 2 bases and J gave up 3 bases; unmatched junction bases: 5. Per the germline V gene, CDR1 is KGHSH and CDR2 is LQKENI. The CDR3 region has the DNA TGTGCCAGCTCACCAAGCGCTAGCGGTACAGATACGCAGTATTTT. This translates into CASSPSASGTDTQYF.

The rearrangement joins TRBV7-9 to TRBJ2-1; TRBD1 matches at 9 bases. Trimming cost V 5 bases and J 5 bases; bases outside gene matches: 1. The CDR3 has 13 residues. Germline lookup yields CDR1 SEHNR and CDR2 FQNEAQ (reference sequence). The CDR3 nucleotides are TGTGCCAGCAGCCGGGACAGGGACAATGAGCAGTTCTTC. It encodes CASSRDRDNEQFF.

The chain couples TRBV11-2 to TRBJ2-3, with 8 positions matching TRBD1. The CDR3 has 18 amino acids. Trimming at V came to 4 bases and at J to 3 bases, leaving 15 bases not matched to a gene. CDR1 and CDR2 (germline): SGHAT, FQNNGV. The CDR3 sequence is CASSSQGAGSPTTDTQYF. The DNA for the CDR3 is TGTGCCAGCAGCTCCCAGGGGGCGGGATCCCCTACTACAGATACGCAGTATTTT.

The chain is built from TRBV4-1 and TRBJ1-3; D is possibly TRBD1 (6 bases). The CDR3 is made up of 17 amino acids. V was cut by 0 bases and J by 9 bases, with 21 bases left in between. Germline V CDR1 and CDR2: MGHRA, YSYEKL. CDR3 in DNA: TGCGCCAGCAGCCAAGATCTAGGTGCAGGGGCCACGAGCACCATATATTTT. It translates to CASSQDLGAGATSTIYF.

The V and J genes are TRBV4-3 and TRBJ1-4, with TRBD1 identical over 8 bases. V was clipped by 4 bases and J by 12 bases; unmatched bases: 16. This CDR3 comprises 16 residues. Per germline, CDR1 LGHNA and CDR2 YSLEER. CDR3 protein: CASSPRRQGAGVELFF. CDR3 bases: TGCGCCAGCAGCCCGAGAAGGCAGGGGGCTGGGGTGGAACTGTTTTTT.

The V and J genes are TRBV28 and TRBJ2-7; a weak D match, TRBD1 (6 bases). CDR3 size: 12 residues. V shed 6 bases and J shed 4 bases, with 10 bases lying between them. The germline gives CDR1 MDHEN, CDR2 SYDVKM. CDR3 DNA sequence: TGTGCCAGCAGCAGGACAGTGTACGAGCAGTACGTC. This encodes CASSRTVYEQYV.

The count of this clone is one. The V gene is TRBV19, the J gene TRBJ1-4; 9 positions match TRBD1. Unmatched junction bases numbered 5, after V lost 6 bases and J lost 6 bases. Germline CDR1 and CDR2: LNHDA and SQIVND (reference sequence). The CDR3 loop spans 14 amino acids. CDR3: CASSNRGQDEKLFF. In DNA form, the CDR3 reads TGTGCCAGTAGCAACAGGGGGCAGGATGAAAAACTGTTTTTT.

This chain joins TRBV20-1 and TRBJ2-5, with 8 bases aligning to TRBD2. Germline V CDR1 and CDR2: DFQATT, SNEGSKA (reference sequence). The CDR3 has 14 amino acids. V shed 3 bases and J 5 bases; nucleotides not matched to a gene: 8. Here the CDR3 DNA reads TGCAGTGCTAGTCGACTAGCGTCTTCGGAGACCCAGTACTTC. Its translation: CSASRLASSETQYF.

The chain couples TRBV10-1 to TRBJ2-5; possible D gene TRBD2, 6 bases. In germline, CDR1 is WNHNN, CDR2 SYGVQD (reference sequence). V lost 3 bases to trimming and J lost 7 bases, with 9 bases between them. The CDR3 consists of 12 residues. CDR3 coding DNA: TGCGCCAGCAGTGATAACGGGGGGACCCAGTACTTC. It is translated as CASSDNGGTQYF.

The chain couples TRBV5-1 to TRBJ1-3; maybe TRBD1 (6 bases). Germline V gene data show CDR1 as SGHRS and CDR2 as YFSETQ. V dropped 0 bases and J dropped 1 base, with 14 bases sitting between them. The CDR3 extends over 17 amino acids. CDR3 in amino acids: CASSLVPGALSGNTIYF. As DNA, the CDR3 is TGCGCCAGCAGCTTGGTCCCAGGGGCTTTATCTGGAAACACCATATATTTT.

CDR3 nucleotide sequence: TGCGCCAGCAGCTTGGAGGGACAGGGTTGGGAAAAACTGTTTTTT. Encoded protein: CASSLEGQGWEKLFF. The rearrangement uses TRBV5-1 and TRBJ1-4, with TRBD1 matching over 9 bases. This CDR3 has 15 amino acids. Germline CDR1 SGHRS, CDR2 YFSETQ. V dropped 0 bases and J dropped 8; count of bases not matched to a gene: 5.

The chain carries TRBV5-8 and TRBJ2-1; TRBD1 is a possible D gene (6 bases). Trimming pared 10 bases from V and 3 bases from J, leaving 14 bases between. CDR3 length equals 13 residues. In germline, CDR1 is SGHTS, CDR2 YDEGEE. The CDR3 reads CASARGHYNEQFF. CDR3 nucleotides: TGTGCCTCGGCGAGGGGACACTACAATGAGCAGTTCTTC.

The chain links TRBV5-1 to TRBJ2-1; the match to TRBD2 covers 14 bases. Per the germline V gene, CDR1 is SGHRS and CDR2 is YFSETQ. This CDR3 region has 16 residues. The ends lost 4 bases at V and 6 bases at J; junction bases unmatched: 6. The CDR3, as DNA: TGCGCCAGCAGCCTCCGACTAGCGGGGGGGCCCAATGAGCAGTTCTTC. This gives the protein CASSLRLAGGPNEQFF.

J is TRBJ1-2 and V is TRBV11-2; 7 bases match TRBD1. The V gene end was trimmed by 1 base and the J gene end by 13 bases; junction bases not matched to a gene: 9. CDR1 and CDR2 from the germline V gene are SGHAT and FQNNGV. The length of the CDR3 is 13 residues. The CDR3 loop reads CASSLVGTASTTF. The CDR3 region has the DNA TGTGCCAGCAGCTTAGTGGGGACAGCTAGTACCACCTTC.

This rearrangement joins TRBV29-1 to TRBJ1-2, with TRBD1 as a possible D gene (6 bases). The CDR3 spans 11 residues. Trimming took off 5 bases at V and 6 bases at J, with 10 bases between the two ends. Per germline, CDR1 SQVTM and CDR2 ANQGSEA. The CDR3 sequence is CSVRQADGYTF. The CDR3 coding sequence is TGCAGCGTTAGACAGGCGGATGGCTACACCTTC.

V and J are TRBV11-1 and TRBJ2-5; D is uncertain. CDR1 is SGHAT and CDR2 is FQDESV in the germline V gene (reference sequence). V gave up 5 bases and J gave up 2 bases, with 3 bases separating them. The CDR3 length is 11 residues. The CDR3 bases are TGTGCCAGCAGCCTGCAAGAGACCCAGTACTTC. This translates into CASSLQETQYF.

The J gene is TRBJ2-3, the V gene TRBV2, with 8 positions matching TRBD1. CDR3 length equals 15 residues. Germline CDR1 and CDR2: SNHLY and FYNNEI. V lost 7 bases to trimming and J lost 3 bases; unmatched junction nucleotides: 9. CDR3 sequence: CASNPGQGMTDTQYF. Here the CDR3 DNA reads TGTGCCAGCAACCCAGGACAGGGAATGACAGATACGCAGTATTTT.

The rearrangement uses TRBV10-3 and TRBJ1-1, with TRBD1 as a possible D gene (6 bases). Germline assignment: CDR1 ENHRY and CDR2 SYGVKD. The CDR3 consists of 14 residues. The V and J ends lost 6 bases and 0 bases respectively, with 11 bases between them. As DNA, the CDR3 is TGTGCCATCAGCCTTGACAGGTTGAACACTGAAGCTTTCTTT. Protein product: CAISLDRLNTEAFF.

The V and J genes are TRBV6-4 and TRBJ1-6; 7 bases agree with TRBD1. The CDR3 is 14 amino acids. The V segment lost 0 bases and the J segment 9 bases; nucleotides outside the gene matches: 2. The germline V gene encodes CDR1 MRHNA and CDR2 SNTAGT. In DNA, the CDR3 is TGTGCCAGCAGTGACTCTGACAGGGCTTCACCCCTCCACTTT. This translates into CASSDSDRASPLHF.

The CDR3 sequence is CASSDREYSNQPQHF. The CDR3 region has the DNA TGTGCCAGCAGTGACAGGGAATATAGCAATCAGCCCCAGCATTTT. V is TRBV6-1 and J is TRBJ1-5, with D tentatively TRBD1 (5 bases). This CDR3 region has 15 residues. V was shortened by 3 bases and J by 0 bases, with 9 bases between the two germline ends. Germline values: CDR1 MNHNS, CDR2 SASEGT.

This clone appeared a single time. CDR3 in DNA: TGTGCCAGCAGCTTTGAGGGGACATGGGGAAAGACCCAGTACTTC. Protein: CASSFEGTWGKTQYF. The genes are TRBV5-8 and TRBJ2-5; perhaps TRBD1 as D (6 bases). This CDR3 spans 15 amino acids. Germline values: CDR1 SGHTS, CDR2 YDEGEE. The V end lost 2 bases, the J end lost 6 bases, and 17 bases lay between the germline ends.

CDR3 in DNA: TGTGCTACGACTAGCGGCAACACCGGGGAGCTGTTTTTT. It translates to CATTSGNTGELFF. The rearrangement joins TRBV9 to TRBJ2-2, with 9 nucleotides matching TRBD2. CDR1 and CDR2 from the germline V gene are SGDLS and YYNGEE. CDR3 length equals 13 residues.

This sequence joins TRBV4-2 and TRBJ1-1, with 9 bases that match TRBD1. The CDR3 contains 16 residues. Trimming at V came to 1 base and at J to 4 bases, leaving 7 bases not matched to a gene. Germline CDR1 LGHNA, CDR2 YNFKEQ. CDR3 nucleotide sequence: TGTGCCAGCAGCCAAGCTACAGGGGGCCGCGGCACTGAAGCTTTCTTT. As protein: CASSQATGGRGTEAFF.